This T cell receptor beta chain derives from a study of cytomegalovirus exposure and HLA in healthy donors. CDR3 length equals 14 residues. V was shortened by 4 bases and J by 7 bases, with 15 bases between the two germline ends. Germline values: CDR1 SGDLS, CDR2 YYNGEE. In the PCR, 60 Vbeta and 13 Jbeta primers were used. Measured with immunoSEQ multiplex PCR; TCRdb has only the in-frame clones, and not every one. The sample shows about 130,000 clones, around 72% of them seen only once. The TCR comes from a man aged 25 to 40 in good health and CMV-seronegative. Source material: PBMCs. V gene TRBV9 combines with J gene TRBJ2-1; tentatively, D is TRBD2 (7 bases). This CDR3 reads CASSWGGENNEQFF. CDR3 nucleotides: TGTGCCAGCAGCTGGGGGGGCGAGAATAATGAGCAGTTCTTC.